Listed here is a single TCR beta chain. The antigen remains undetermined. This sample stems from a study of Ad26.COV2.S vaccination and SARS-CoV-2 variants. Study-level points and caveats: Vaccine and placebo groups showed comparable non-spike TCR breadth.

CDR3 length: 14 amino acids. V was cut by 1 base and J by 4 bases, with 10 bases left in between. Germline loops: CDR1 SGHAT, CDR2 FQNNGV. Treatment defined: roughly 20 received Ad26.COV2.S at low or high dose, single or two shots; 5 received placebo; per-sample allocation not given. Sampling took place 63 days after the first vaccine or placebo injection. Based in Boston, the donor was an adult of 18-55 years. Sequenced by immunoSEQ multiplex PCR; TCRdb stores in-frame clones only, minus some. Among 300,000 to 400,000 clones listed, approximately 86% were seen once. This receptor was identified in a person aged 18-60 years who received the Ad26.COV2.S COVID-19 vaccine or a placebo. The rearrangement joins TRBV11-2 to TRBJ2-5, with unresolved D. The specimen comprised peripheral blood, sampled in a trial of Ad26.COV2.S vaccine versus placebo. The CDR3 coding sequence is TGTGCCAGCAGCTTAGGGCCGGGTTTAGAGACCCAGTACTTC. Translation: CASSLGPGLETQYF.